Following are 25 T cell receptor beta chains from one sample sequenced in a study of identical twins (dated by TCRdb to the mid-2010s). Library preparation employed 5' RACE. The reads were generated on an Illumina HiSeq 2000. The public reads were reanalyzed by TCRdb: fastp trimming at Q25, MiXCR alignment, in-frame beta chains only. Rows with a matching CDR3 protein are joined into one entry that keeps the most common DNA and genes. The sample table contains about 920,000 distinct CDR3 sequences; only one count was recorded for about 12% of them. The ten top clones hold around 1.6% of the sample. These data are also associated with another study on yellow fever vaccine responses in identical twins.

Sequencing input: PBMCs. These receptors came from a woman aged 18-30 years in good health.

This clonotype was detected many times. The rearrangement links TRBV7-3 to TRBJ2-2; D might be TRBD2 (5 bases). From germline, CDR1 is SGHTA and CDR2 FQGTGA. The CDR3 consists of 17 residues. V was pared by 5 bases and J by 0 bases, with 16 bases between. In DNA, the CDR3 is TGTGCCAGCAGCGCCGTATCGGGAAGCGCGAACACCGGGGAGCTGTTTTTT. Translated, it gives CASSAVSGSANTGELFF.

A few counts support this clonotype. This chain uses TRBV20-1 with TRBJ2-5; a possible D gene is TRBD2 (5 bases). Germline V CDR1 and CDR2: DFQATT, SNEGSKA (reference sequence). CDR3 length: 10 residues. V was trimmed by 1 base and J by 9 bases, leaving 6 bases between them. The DNA of the CDR3 is TGCAGTGCTAGAGGGGGAGCCCAGTACTTC. It is translated as CSARGGAQYF.

This clonotype appeared a few times. V is TRBV5-1 and J is TRBJ2-5, with 9 bases that match TRBD1. V was pared by 4 bases and J by 5 bases, with 12 bases of the junction left unmatched. This CDR3 is built from 16 residues. The germline CDR1 and CDR2 sequences are SGHRS and YFSETQ. The CDR3 nucleotides are TGCGCCAGCAGCGAAAGGGACAGGGCCCCCACGGAGACCCAGTACTTC. The encoded protein is CASSERDRAPTETQYF.

This clonotype showed up just a few times. This chain links TRBV20-1 with TRBJ2-3; TRBD2 aligns across 8 bases. The CDR3 has 14 amino acids. V was pared by 3 bases and J by 3 bases, with 5 bases of the junction left unmatched. CDR1 and CDR2 from the germline V gene are DFQATT and SNEGSKA (reference sequence). In DNA, the CDR3 is TGCAGTGCTAGGACCCGCGGGGGGACAGATACGCAGTATTTT. Its protein is CSARTRGGTDTQYF.

The chain carries TRBV9 and TRBJ2-3; either TRBD1 or TRBD2 may fit D (5 bases each). This CDR3 region has 14 residues. V lost 0 bases and J 6 bases, leaving 11 bases between the germline ends. Germline lookup yields CDR1 SGDLS and CDR2 YYNGEE. This CDR3 reads CASSVGPGTDTQYF. CDR3 bases: TGTGCCAGCAGCGTAGGTCCAGGGACCGATACGCAGTATTTT.

This chain uses TRBV5-1 with TRBJ2-7, with D tentatively TRBD1 (5 bases). Deletions cut 4 bases from V and 1 base from J, with 15 bases between. Germline V gene data show CDR1 as SGHRS and CDR2 as YFSETQ. The CDR3 consists of 15 residues. This chain's CDR3 is CASSLQNGASYEQYF. CDR3 in DNA: TGCGCCAGCAGCCTGCAAAATGGGGCTTCCTACGAGCAGTACTTC.

This clonotype showed up just a few times. This chain joins TRBV7-9 and TRBJ2-5; D possibly uses TRBD1 or TRBD2 (7 bases each). Trimming removed 7 bases from V and 2 bases from J, with 14 bases in between. CDR3 size: 14 residues. Per the germline V gene, CDR1 is SEHNR and CDR2 is FQNEAQ (reference sequence). The CDR3 DNA reads as TGTGCCAGCACCCAGGGGGGAGGGCAAGAGACCCAGTACTTC. As protein: CASTQGGGQETQYF. Full variable domain (rest looked up from reference TRBV7-9 and TRBJ2-5): DTGVSQNPRHKITKRGQNVTFRCDPISEHNRLYWYRQTLGQGPEFLTYFQNEAQLEKSRLLSDRFSAERPKGSFSTLEIQRTEQGDSAMYLCASTQGGGQETQYFGPGTRLLVL.

The chain joins TRBV15 to TRBJ2-1; 8 bases align to TRBD2. CDR1 and CDR2 from the germline V gene are LNHNV and YYDKDF (reference sequence). CDR3 length: 16 residues. V lost 8 bases, J lost 7 bases, and 16 bases stayed unmatched. CDR3 sequence reads: CATAEAGVSLGNEQFF. CDR3 in DNA: TGTGCCACCGCCGAAGCGGGAGTTTCATTGGGGAATGAGCAGTTCTTC.

A few counts support this clonotype. The chain joins TRBV5-5 to TRBJ2-5; 10 nucleotides align to TRBD2. The CDR3 consists of 17 residues. After removal of 2 bases from V and 5 bases from J, the junction contained 12 bases not matched to a gene. Germline CDR1 SGHKS, CDR2 YYEKEE (reference sequence). The CDR3 DNA sequence: TGTGCCAGCAGCTTAGGGGCTAGCGGGAGTATTCGGGAGACCCAGTACTTC. This sequence encodes CASSLGASGSIRETQYF.

The J gene is TRBJ2-3, the V gene TRBV20-1, with TRBD2 matching 8 bases. V lost 4 bases and J lost 3; bases outside the gene matches: 15. Looked up from germline, CDR1 is DFQATT and CDR2 is SNEGSKA (reference sequence). The CDR3 is made up of 17 amino acids. DNA of the CDR3: TGCAGTGCTATGTCCGGGAGGGCGTCAATGGGGACAGATACGCAGTATTTT. This gives the protein CSAMSGRASMGTDTQYF.

The chain employs TRBV15 and TRBJ2-7; D is undetermined. The CDR3 contains 14 residues. Germline values: CDR1 LNHNV, CDR2 YYDKDF (reference sequence). V lost 1 base, J lost 0 bases, and 7 bases lay in between. The CDR3 DNA sequence: TGTGCCACCAGCAGAGCCTTCGACTCCTACGAGCAGTACTTC. Translating gives CATSRAFDSYEQYF. The complete variable domain, with remaining parts taken from reference TRBV15 and TRBJ2-7, reads DAMVIQNPRYQVTQFGKPVTLSCSQTLNHNVMYWYQQKSSQAPKLLFHYYDKDFNNEADTPDNFQSRRPNTSFCFLDIRSPGLGDTAMYLCATSRAFDSYEQYFGPGTRLTVT.

The chain carries TRBV9 and TRBJ2-5, with a weak D call TRBD2 (6 bases). Germline V lookup: CDR1 SGDLS, CDR2 YYNGEE. V was pared by 3 bases and J by 3 bases, with 12 bases between. The CDR3 has 14 amino acids. CDR3 protein: CASSDGTLEETQYF. The DNA for the CDR3 is TGTGCCAGCAGCGACGGGACTCTTGAAGAGACCCAGTACTTC.

This clonotype was counted only a few times. This chain joins TRBV7-3 and TRBJ2-1; 12 bases agree with TRBD2. With V trimmed by 0 bases and J by 7 bases, 4 bases remained unmatched. The CDR3 sequence is 16 residues long. The V gene's germline CDR1 is SGHTA and CDR2 FQGTGA. CDR3 sequence (DNA): TGTGCCAGCAGCTTAACGACTAGCGGGAGTGTAAATGAGCAGTTCTTC. Amino acid sequence: CASSLTTSGSVNEQFF.

This clonotype turned up a few times. The gene calls are TRBV19 and TRBJ2-7, with 7 bases that match TRBD1. This CDR3 comprises 13 residues. Germline V gives CDR1 LNHDA, CDR2 SQIVND (reference sequence). The V and J ends lost 4 bases and 7 bases, in that order; junction bases with no gene match: 7. The CDR3 sequence is CASSTARGYEQYF. In DNA form, the CDR3 reads TGTGCCAGTAGTACAGCCAGGGGGTATGAGCAGTACTTC.

This clonotype appeared a few times. This chain uses TRBV3-1 with TRBJ1-1; 9 bases are shared with TRBD1. Germline loops: CDR1 LGHDT, CDR2 YNNKEL (reference sequence). V lost 3 bases to trimming and J lost 1 base; unmatched junction nucleotides: 9. The CDR3 contains 17 residues. This chain's CDR3 is CASSHTYRGPPNTEAFF. DNA of the CDR3: TGTGCCAGCAGCCATACATACAGGGGGCCACCGAACACTGAAGCTTTCTTT.

This chain links TRBV14 with TRBJ1-1; possible D gene TRBD1, 6 bases. The CDR3 length is 15 residues. V gave up 3 bases and J gave up 2 bases, with 13 bases separating them. Germline V gene lookup returns CDR1 SGHDN and CDR2 FVKESK. The CDR3 spells CASSQLMGQNTEAFF. CDR3 DNA sequence: TGTGCCAGCAGCCAGTTGATGGGACAAAACACTGAAGCTTTCTTT.

Only one count was recorded for this clonotype. This rearrangement joins TRBV11-2 to TRBJ2-1, with D possibly matching TRBD2 (5 bases). Germline CDR1 reads SGHAT; CDR2 reads FQNNGV. V lost 0 bases and J lost 7, with 10 bases in between. This CDR3 region has 14 residues. CDR3 in amino acids: CASSLERVANEQFF. The CDR3, as DNA: TGTGCCAGCAGCTTAGAACGAGTAGCGAATGAGCAGTTCTTC.

The rearrangement links TRBV29-1 to TRBJ2-5; a possible D gene is TRBD2 (5 bases). This CDR3 contains 13 residues. Per germline, CDR1 SQVTM and CDR2 ANQGSEA. Trimming left V 6 bases short and J 0 bases short, with 11 bases between. CDR3 DNA sequence: TGCAGCGTAGTGTCGGGGTACCAAGAGACCCAGTACTTC. Protein product: CSVVSGYQETQYF.

This chain links TRBV7-2 with TRBJ2-3, with a tentative D call TRBD1 (6 bases). Germline V gene data show CDR1 as SGHTA and CDR2 as FQGNSA. Trimming took off 4 bases at V and 2 bases at J, with 13 bases between the two ends. This CDR3 has 15 amino acids. The chain's CDR3 is CASSSDRPYTDTQYF. For the CDR3, the DNA is TGTGCCAGCAGCTCGGACAGACCTTACACAGATACGCAGTATTTT.

This clonotype was detected only a few times. This rearrangement joins TRBV20-1 to TRBJ1-1, with D tentatively TRBD1 (5 bases). This CDR3 is 14 amino acids long. V shed 3 bases and J shed 0 bases, with 11 bases lying between them. Per germline, CDR1 DFQATT and CDR2 SNEGSKA (reference sequence). CDR3 coding DNA: TGCAGTGCTAGTAGGGCAGGGATGAACACTGAAGCTTTCTTT. It translates to CSASRAGMNTEAFF.

This clonotype was seen a few times. This chain joins TRBV3-1 and TRBJ2-1; a weak D match, TRBD1 (5 bases). The ends were cut back, 1 base at V and 14 bases at J, with 12 bases in the middle. The CDR3 loop spans 12 amino acids. Looked up from germline, CDR1 is LGHDT and CDR2 is YNNKEL (reference sequence). CDR3 in DNA: TGTGCCAGCAGCCAAGCTGCAGGGTCCGAGTTCTTC. Residues: CASSQAAGSEFF.

This clonotype has just a few counts. This chain uses TRBV24-1 with TRBJ2-1, with 11 bases identical to TRBD2. V lost 4 bases and J lost 4; bases outside the gene matches: 8. This CDR3 comprises 17 residues. Per the germline V gene, CDR1 is KGHDR and CDR2 is SFDVKD. The CDR3 coding sequence is TGTGCCACCAGTGACCCCGATAGACTAGCGGGGTACAATGAGCAGTTCTTC. This sequence encodes CATSDPDRLAGYNEQFF.

This clonotype was detected a few times. The CDR3 DNA follows: TGTGCCAGCAGCTTAGCGACAGTGACTGGGGCCAACGTCCTGACTTTC. Amino acid sequence: CASSLATVTGANVLTF. The rearrangement links TRBV7-6 to TRBJ2-6; D is possibly TRBD1 (5 bases). The CDR3 is made up of 16 amino acids. Trimming removed 0 bases at V and 2 bases at J, with 8 bases between. Germline assignment: CDR1 SGHVS and CDR2 FNYEAQ.

A few counts support this clonotype. The V and J genes are TRBV14 and TRBJ2-7; TRBD1 matches at 9 bases. The CDR3 is 14 amino acids. Trimming at V came to 5 bases and at J to 5 bases, leaving 7 bases not matched to a gene. The germline CDR1 and CDR2 sequences are SGHDN and FVKESK. The CDR3 DNA follows: TGTGCCAGCAGCGACCGGGACAGGGACAACGAGCAGTACTTC. Its protein is CASSDRDRDNEQYF.

The chain employs TRBV3-1 and TRBJ1-2; 8 bases align to TRBD1. Germline CDR1 and CDR2: LGHDT and YNNKEL (reference sequence). The length of the CDR3 is 13 residues. V gave up 6 bases and J gave up 7 bases; unmatched junction bases: 7. The CDR3 is CASSETGVFGYTF. Here the CDR3 DNA reads TGTGCCAGCAGTGAGACAGGGGTTTTTGGCTACACCTTC.